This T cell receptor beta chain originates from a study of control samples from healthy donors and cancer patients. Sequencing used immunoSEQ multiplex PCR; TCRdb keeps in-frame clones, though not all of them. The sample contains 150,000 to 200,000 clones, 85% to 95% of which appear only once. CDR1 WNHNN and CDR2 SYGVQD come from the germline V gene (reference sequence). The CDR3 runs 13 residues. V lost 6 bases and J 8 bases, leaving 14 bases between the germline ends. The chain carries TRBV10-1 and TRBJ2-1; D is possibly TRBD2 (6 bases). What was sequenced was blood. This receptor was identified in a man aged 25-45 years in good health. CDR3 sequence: CASSGPREDEQFF. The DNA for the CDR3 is TGCGCCAGCAGCGGGCCCAGGGAGGATGAGCAGTTCTTC.